This T cell receptor (beta chain) was sequenced for a study of blood T cell repertoires in COVID-19. Whole-study context: T cells, B-cell-depleted T cells, or PBMCs supplied cDNA or gDNA.

The repertoire was sequenced with immunoSEQ multiplex PCR; TCRdb's copy has only in-frame clones and lacks some. The sample shows about 140,000 clones, roughly four fifths of them seen only once. This clone was recorded a few times. V was pared by 4 bases and J by 3 bases, with 9 bases between. This CDR3 has 12 amino acids. The germline V gene encodes CDR1 SQVTM and CDR2 ANQGSEA. V usage is TRBV29-1 and J usage is TRBJ1-2; D might be TRBD1 (5 bases). Sequencing was carried out using peripheral blood. The receptor was derived from a woman aged 60-75 years with acute or convalescent COVID-19. CDR3 DNA: TGCAGCGTTGCACAGGATTACTATGGCTACACCTTC. Protein product: CSVAQDYYGYTF.